This TCR beta chain came from a study of blood T cell repertoires in COVID-19. At the level of the study: Researchers got acute and convalescent COVID-19 samples from the United States, Italy and Spain. In each case, the material was cDNA or gDNA derived from T cells, B-cell-depleted T cells, or PBMCs.

V was trimmed by 1 base and J by 0 bases, leaving 6 bases between them. The CDR3 is 13 amino acids. Germline V gene sequence: CDR1 GTSNPN, CDR2 SVGIG (reference sequence). In the original processing: The assay estimated nucleated cells by amplifying reference gene primers. Assay: immunoSEQ multiplex PCR; the TCRdb copy retains only in-frame clones and omits some. V and J calls plus clone size are reproduced from that table; the DNA served to infer D and trimming. The sample carries around 50,000 clones, around 82% recorded once. This chain joins TRBV30 and TRBJ1-1; D unresolved. This receptor was identified in a middle-aged man with acute or convalescent COVID-19. The sample consisted of peripheral blood. This chain's CDR3 is CAWSGQMNTEAFF. The CDR3 nucleotides read TGTGCCTGGAGTGGGCAGATGAACACTGAAGCTTTCTTT.